This TCR beta chain emerged from a study of Graves' ophthalmopathy and Graves' hyperthyroidism. The germline CDR1 and CDR2 sequences are SGHAT and FQNNGV. The V and J ends lost 1 base and 8 bases respectively, with 8 bases between them. The CDR3 length is 12 residues. This clonotype turned up a few times. Amplification of the TCR beta CDR3 regions used RNA transcripts (as template). HTBI primers served in a first-round RT-PCR, which a second-round multiplex PCR followed. TCRdb itself ran the multiplex PCR reads through MiXCR, one entry per CDR3 protein. Of approximately 160,000 distinct CDR3 sequences listed, around two fifths are singletons.

This clonotype was sampled from a woman between 40 and 55 years old with Graves' ophthalmopathy. Sequences were obtained from peripheral blood. The chain employs TRBV11-2 and TRBJ1-2, with a tentative D call TRBD1 (6 bases). CDR3 sequence reads: CASSLAGDGYTF. In DNA, the CDR3 is TGTGCCAGCAGCTTAGCAGGGGACGGCTACACCTTC.